The 6 T cell receptor beta chains presented below share a single source sample, sequenced in a study of shared clonotypes between healthy human individuals. Method: immunoSEQ multiplex PCR; TCRdb's copy keeps in-frame clones and lacks some. Found here are roughly 2.1 million clones, about 92% of them singletons; the top ten hold roughly 1.7%. Naive CD8 populations comprised CD45RO-negative cells positively selected for CCR7, excluding terminally differentiated effector memory CD45RA+ cells. What was sequenced was naive CD8+ T cells from PBMCs. These TCRs come from a man in his late teens or twenties in good health. Some clones in this sample may be carry-over from other donors' samples.

This clone was observed a few times. This sequence joins TRBV2 and TRBJ1-1, with 9 bases lining up with TRBD1. The CDR3 has 16 amino acids. Germline CDR1 reads SNHLY; CDR2 reads FYNNEI. V shed 8 bases, J shed 0 bases, and the junction held 10 bases outside the gene matches. In DNA form, the CDR3 reads TGTGCCAGCGGAGGGGACAGGGTCTCCGTGAACACTGAAGCTTTCTTT. It specifies CASGGDRVSVNTEAFF.

V usage is TRBV7-8 and J usage is TRBJ2-7; TRBD1 matches 10 bases. CDR3 size: 15 residues. The germline gives CDR1 SGHVS, CDR2 FQNEAQ. Germline trimming cut 5 bases from V and 3 bases from J; bases unmatched to any gene: 7. In nucleotides, the CDR3 is TGTGCCAGCAGCACCGGGACAGGGGCCGACTACGAGCAGTACTTC. Its protein is CASSTGTGADYEQYF.

V and J are TRBV9 and TRBJ1-5; TRBD1 agrees at 9 bases. The CDR3 length is 15 residues. With V trimmed by 4 bases and J by 4 bases, 6 bases remained unmatched. CDR1 is SGDLS and CDR2 is YYNGEE in the germline V gene. The CDR3 sequence is CASSSGTGPNQPQHF. The CDR3 coding sequence is TGTGCCAGCAGCTCGGGGACAGGGCCTAATCAGCCCCAGCATTTT.

This chain connects TRBV5-1 to TRBJ2-1; TRBD2 matches at 7 bases. Germline trimming cut 0 bases from V and 2 bases from J; bases unmatched to any gene: 5. CDR1 SGHRS and CDR2 YFSETQ come from the germline V gene. The CDR3 runs 16 residues. The CDR3 sequence is CASSLGQTSAYNEQFF. The CDR3, as DNA: TGCGCCAGCAGCTTGGGTCAAACTAGCGCCTACAATGAGCAGTTCTTC.

This rearrangement joins TRBV27 to TRBJ2-7, with 10 bases matching TRBD1. The CDR3 is 16 residues long. The V gene's germline CDR1 is MNHEY and CDR2 SMNVEV (reference sequence). J lost 6 bases, V lost 1 base, and 9 bases had no gene match. The CDR3 DNA follows: TGTGCCAGCAGTTTATACTTGGGACAGGGGCAAGGCGAGCAGTACTTC. Its translation: CASSLYLGQGQGEQYF.

The rearrangement links TRBV27 to TRBJ1-4, with D maybe TRBD1 (5 bases). Germline lookup yields CDR1 MNHEY and CDR2 SMNVEV (reference sequence). The CDR3 extends over 14 amino acids. V lost 3 bases to trimming and J lost 8 bases, with 13 bases between them. CDR3 protein: CASSLTHEGEKLFF. In nucleotides, the CDR3 is TGTGCCAGCAGTTTGACCCACGAGGGGGAAAAACTGTTTTTT.